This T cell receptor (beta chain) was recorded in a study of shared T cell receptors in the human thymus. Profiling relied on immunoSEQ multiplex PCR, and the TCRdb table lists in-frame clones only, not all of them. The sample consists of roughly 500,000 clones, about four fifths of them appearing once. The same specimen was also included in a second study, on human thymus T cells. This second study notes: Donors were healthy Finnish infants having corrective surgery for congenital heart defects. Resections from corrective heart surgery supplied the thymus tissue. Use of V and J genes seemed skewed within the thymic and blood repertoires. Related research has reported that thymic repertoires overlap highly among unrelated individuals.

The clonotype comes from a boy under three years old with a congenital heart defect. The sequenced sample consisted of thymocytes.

The CDR3 coding sequence is TGTGCCAGCAGCCAAGTACCGGGGATGGGCGGGGAGCTGTTTTTT. Amino acids: CASSQVPGMGGELFF. The V call is TRBV4-2, the J call TRBJ2-2; tentatively, D is TRBD2 (5 bases). The CDR3 covers 15 residues. Trimming removed 1 base from V and 7 bases from J, with 13 bases in between. The germline V gene has CDR1 LGHNA and CDR2 YNFKEQ.